This passage covers 3 T cell receptor beta chains from one sample sequenced in a study of OX40 agonist ivuxolimab in advanced cancers. The method was immunoSEQ multiplex PCR; TCRdb's version includes in-frame clones alone and lacks a portion of them. This table holds more than 85,000 clones, approximately 80% found once. Source: CD4+ or CD8+ T cells sorted from blood, taken in a trial of the OX40 agonist ivuxolimab. All receptors come from an adult with an advanced solid tumor such as melanoma, head and neck, liver or kidney cancer.

The gene calls are TRBV11-2 and TRBJ2-2; 9 bases are shared with TRBD1. The ends lost 5 bases at V and 8 bases at J; junction bases unmatched: 6. The CDR3 runs to 14 residues. Germline V gives CDR1 SGHAT, CDR2 FQNNGV. The CDR3 sequence: CASSKQGAEGELFF. The CDR3 region has the DNA TGTGCCAGCAGCAAACAGGGGGCTGAGGGGGAGCTGTTTTTT.

V is TRBV30 and J is TRBJ1-4; D is perhaps TRBD1 (5 bases). The CDR3 sequence is 15 residues long. Germline-derived CDR1 and CDR2 are GTSNPN and SVGIG (reference sequence). For the CDR3, the DNA is TGTGCACTCCGGGGAGGGGCCGGCCGGGGTGAAAAACTGTTTTTT. It codes for CALRGGAGRGEKLFF.

Here the CDR3 DNA reads TGTGCCAGCAGCCCGACAGGGACCCACACTGAAGCTTTCTTT. This codes for CASSPTGTHTEAFF. The V call is TRBV5-4, the J call TRBJ1-1; 7 nucleotides line up with TRBD1. This CDR3 spans 14 amino acids. The trim removed 4 bases at V and 3 bases at J, leaving 6 bases unmatched. Germline CDR1 reads SGHNT; CDR2 reads YYREEE (reference sequence).